This T cell receptor (beta chain) was sequenced in a study of T cell repertoires in cytomegalovirus infection. In regard to this clonotype: Its antigen remains unknown.

The V gene's germline CDR1 is LNHDA and CDR2 SQIVND (reference sequence). The length of the CDR3 is 14 residues. The V end was cut by 7 bases, the J end by 6 bases, with 16 bases between. TCRdb called the reads again in MiXCR, with one record for every CDR3 protein. Of 75,000 to 100,000 distinct CDR3 sequences in the sample, more than 40% were seen once. This clonotype originated in a human donor in good health (CMV status not recorded). Some clones in this sample may be carry-over from other donors' samples. This chain connects TRBV19 to TRBJ1-5; D perhaps matches TRBD1 (5 bases). The sample was CD8+ T cells from cultured PBMCs, taken from culture after CMV antigen stimulation. The CDR3 DNA is TGTGCCAGTATTTCTCCCGGGGGAGGTCAGCCCCAGCATTTT. Translating it yields CASISPGGGQPQHF. The complete variable domain, with remaining parts taken from reference TRBV19 and TRBJ1-5, reads DGGITQSPKYLFRKEGQNVTLSCEQNLNHDAMYWYRQDPGQGLRLIYYSQIVNDFQKGDIAEGYSVSREKKESFPLTVTSAQKNPTAFYLCASISPGGGQPQHFGDGTRLSIL.